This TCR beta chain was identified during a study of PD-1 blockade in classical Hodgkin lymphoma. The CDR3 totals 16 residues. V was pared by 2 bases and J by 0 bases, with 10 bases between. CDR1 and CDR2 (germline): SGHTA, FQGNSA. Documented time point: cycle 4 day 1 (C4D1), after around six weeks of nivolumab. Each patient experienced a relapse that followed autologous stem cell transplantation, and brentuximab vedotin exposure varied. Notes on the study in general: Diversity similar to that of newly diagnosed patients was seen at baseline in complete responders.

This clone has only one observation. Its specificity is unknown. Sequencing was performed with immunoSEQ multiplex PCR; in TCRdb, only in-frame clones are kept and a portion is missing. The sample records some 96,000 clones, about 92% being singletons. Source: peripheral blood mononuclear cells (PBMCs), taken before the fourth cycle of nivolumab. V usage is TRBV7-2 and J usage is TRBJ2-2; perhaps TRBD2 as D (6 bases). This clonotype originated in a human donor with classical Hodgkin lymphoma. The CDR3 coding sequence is TGTGCCAGCAGCTTAAATGGCGGGACGAACACCGGGGAGCTGTTTTTT. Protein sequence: CASSLNGGTNTGELFF. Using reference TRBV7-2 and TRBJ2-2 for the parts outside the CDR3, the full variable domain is GAGVSQSPSNKVTEKGKDVELRCDPISGHTALYWYRQSLGQGLEFLIYFQGNSAPDKSGLPSDRFSAERTGGSVSTLTIQRTQQEDSAVYLCASSLNGGTNTGELFFGEGSRLTVL.